A single sample is the source of the 21 T cell receptor beta chains below, sequenced in a study of shared clonotypes between healthy human individuals (dated by TCRdb to the early 2020s). Library method: the immunoSEQ multiplex PCR assay. TCRdb retrieved this table from immuneACCESS and kept in-frame rearrangements only. Not all clones are present; in checked studies, unresolved V genes account for under half, and no reason is known for the remainder. The sample contains around 2.1 million clones, more than 85% of them found a single time. The ten largest make up roughly 1.8% of the sample. CD8 naive samples were obtained by positive selection for CCR7 among CD45RO-negative cells, yielding a CD45RA+CCR7+ population from which TemRA cells were excluded. What was sequenced was naive CD8+ T cells from PBMCs. Read against the paper, the sample's cell subset or site label means: CD45RA+CCR7+. The receptors here all came from a man aged 18 to 35 in good health. Some clones in this sample may be carry-over from other donors' samples.

Worth noting for this clone: The same CDR3 arises from other DNA sequences in this sample as well. The chain is built from TRBV6-5 and TRBJ2-1; 7 nucleotides line up with TRBD1. With V trimmed by 0 bases and J by 2 bases, 4 bases remained unmatched. CDR1 is MNHEY, CDR2 SVGAGI, per germline. CDR3 size: 16 residues. The CDR3 here is CASSYSAGGAYNEQFF. CDR3 bases: TGTGCCAGCAGTTACTCGGCAGGGGGTGCCTACAATGAGCAGTTCTTC.

As regards this clone: Other nucleotide sequences from this sample produce the same CDR3. The gene calls are TRBV27 and TRBJ2-1; D unresolved. The V gene lost 3 bases and the J gene lost 9 bases, with 6 bases spanning the gap. Germline V gene sequence: CDR1 MNHEY, CDR2 SMNVEV (reference sequence). This CDR3 is built from 11 residues. The CDR3 sequence is CASSFGVEQFF. The CDR3 coding sequence is TGTGCCAGCAGTTTTGGGGTTGAGCAGTTCTTC.

The V gene is TRBV5-4, the J gene TRBJ2-1, with D unclear. CDR1 and CDR2 from the germline V gene are SGHNT and YYREEE (reference sequence). The germline V and J ends were trimmed by 1 base and 6 bases, with 11 bases remaining between them. The CDR3 runs 14 residues. This CDR3 reads CASSLFTVINEQFF. CDR3 nucleotides: TGTGCCAGCAGCTTGTTTACGGTGATCAATGAGCAGTTCTTC.

The CDR3 spells CASSFSREGLGETQYF. In nucleotides, the CDR3 is TGTGCCAGCAGCTTTTCGCGGGAGGGCCTCGGTGAGACCCAGTACTTC. This chain links TRBV7-6 with TRBJ2-5; TRBD2 aligns across 9 bases. This CDR3 is 16 amino acids long. The ends lost 3 bases at V and 5 bases at J; junction bases unmatched: 10. Germline V gene sequence: CDR1 SGHVS, CDR2 FNYEAQ.

This chain links TRBV13 with TRBJ2-1; 7 bases are shared with TRBD2. The trim removed 6 bases at V and 8 bases at J, leaving 7 bases unmatched. The V gene's germline CDR1 is PRHDT and CDR2 FYEKMQ (reference sequence). The CDR3 runs 13 residues. CDR3 region: CASSTAGRDEQFF. The CDR3, as DNA: TGTGCCAGCAGTACAGCGGGGAGGGATGAGCAGTTCTTC.

Only one count was recorded for this clone. The V gene is TRBV7-8, the J gene TRBJ2-7, with 7 positions matching TRBD1. The CDR3 runs 15 residues. Germline values: CDR1 SGHVS, CDR2 FQNEAQ. V lost 4 bases, J lost 0 bases, and 6 bases stayed unmatched. The CDR3 DNA is TGTGCCAGCAGCTCGTCACAGGGGAGCTCCTACGAGCAGTACTTC. This sequence encodes CASSSSQGSSYEQYF.

V gene TRBV27 combines with J gene TRBJ2-7, with TRBD2 identical over 12 bases. CDR1 and CDR2 (germline): MNHEY, SMNVEV (reference sequence). The CDR3 totals 16 residues. The ends lost 2 bases at V and 6 bases at J; junction bases unmatched: 8. In DNA form, the CDR3 reads TGTGCCAGCAGTTTAGGGCCCGCTAGCGGGAGGGCCGAGCAGTACTTC. This codes for CASSLGPASGRAEQYF.

V usage is TRBV7-8 and J usage is TRBJ2-7; maybe TRBD1 (6 bases). This CDR3 is 15 amino acids long. V lost 0 bases and J 4 bases, leaving 13 bases between the germline ends. Germline lookup yields CDR1 SGHVS and CDR2 FQNEAQ. CDR3 amino acids: CASSLAGTSPYEQYF. CDR3 DNA: TGTGCCAGCAGCTTAGCTGGGACATCCCCTTACGAGCAGTACTTC.

This chain joins TRBV7-9 and TRBJ2-1, with 8 bases fitting TRBD1. V lost 6 bases, J lost 0 bases, and 4 bases stayed unmatched. There are 15 residues in the CDR3. CDR1 and CDR2 from the germline V gene are SEHNR and FQNEAQ (reference sequence). The CDR3, as DNA: TGTGCCAGCAGTCAAACAGGGGGCTCCTACAATGAGCAGTTCTTC. This codes for CASSQTGGSYNEQFF. Drawing the rest from reference TRBV7-9 and TRBJ2-1, the complete variable domain is DTGVSQNPRHKITKRGQNVTFRCDPISEHNRLYWYRQTLGQGPEFLTYFQNEAQLEKSRLLSDRFSAERPKGSFSTLEIQRTEQGDSAMYLCASSQTGGSYNEQFFGPGTRLTVL.

This chain links TRBV6-1 with TRBJ2-3; no definite D call. Germline CDR1 is MNHNS and CDR2 is SASEGT. The CDR3 runs 11 residues. Trimming cost V 10 bases and J 11 bases, with 16 bases left between them. DNA of the CDR3: TGTGCCACCAGAATAGGACCTGGGCAGTATTTT. Protein sequence: CATRIGPGQYF.

The chain has TRBV11-1 and TRBJ2-7; D unclear. The ends were cut back, 1 base at V and 7 bases at J, with 11 bases in the middle. The CDR3 has 13 amino acids. Germline V gene lookup returns CDR1 SGHAT and CDR2 FQDESV (reference sequence). CDR3 amino acids: CASSLVPHEEQYF. The CDR3 coding sequence is TGTGCCAGCAGCTTAGTCCCCCATGAGGAGCAGTACTTC.

The J gene is TRBJ1-2, the V gene TRBV30; D remains unclear. This CDR3 is built from 15 residues. CDR1 GTSNPN and CDR2 SVGIG come from the germline V gene (reference sequence). Trimming left V 5 bases short and J 1 base short, with 17 bases between. The CDR3 here is CAWSPGLLRNYGYTF. DNA of the CDR3: TGTGCCTGGTCTCCCGGCCTCCTTCGTAACTATGGCTACACCTTC. The complete variable domain, with remaining parts taken from reference TRBV30 and TRBJ1-2, reads SQTIHQWPATLVQPVGSPLSLECTVEGTSNPNLYWYRQAAGRGLQLLFYSVGIGQISSEVPQNLSASRPQDRQFILSSKKLLLSDSGFYLCAWSPGLLRNYGYTFGSGTRLTVV.

The rearrangement uses TRBV6-5 and TRBJ2-5; D is unclear. This CDR3 spans 15 amino acids. Trimming took off 0 bases at V and 1 base at J, with 9 bases between the two ends. The germline V gene encodes CDR1 MNHEY and CDR2 SVGAGI. The CDR3 spells CASSYSLVTQETQYF. In DNA, the CDR3 is TGTGCCAGCAGTTACTCGTTAGTTACCCAAGAGACCCAGTACTTC.

CDR3 amino acids: CASSTLGGVETQYF. The CDR3 DNA reads TGCGCCAGCAGCACTCTAGGGGGGGTAGAGACCCAGTACTTC. The chain joins TRBV4-3 to TRBJ2-5, with a weak D call TRBD2 (7 bases). This CDR3 comprises 14 residues. Germline CDR1 is LGHNA and CDR2 is YSLEER. V was clipped by 5 bases and J by 4 bases, with 14 bases between them.

This sequence joins TRBV4-3 and TRBJ1-1, with D possibly being TRBD1 (5 bases). The CDR3 runs 15 residues. In germline, CDR1 is LGHNA, CDR2 YSLEER. The V end was cut by 5 bases, the J end by 3 bases, with 16 bases between. The chain's CDR3 is CASSSYGASYTEAFF. The CDR3 DNA reads TGCGCCAGCAGCTCCTATGGGGCTTCCTACACTGAAGCTTTCTTT.

The rearrangement links TRBV7-9 to TRBJ1-2; 9 bases are a match to TRBD1. The germline gives CDR1 SEHNR, CDR2 FQNEAQ (reference sequence). This CDR3 is built from 18 residues. Trimming took 5 bases from V and 14 from J; bases not matched to a gene: 27. The CDR3 coding sequence is TGTGCCAGCAGCCTAGTTCGTCCCGAACCGGGACAGGGCCCTGGTTTGACCTTC. Translating it yields CASSLVRPEPGQGPGLTF.

The rearrangement uses TRBV5-4 and TRBJ1-1; 7 bases match TRBD1. The V gene's germline CDR1 is SGHNT and CDR2 YYREEE (reference sequence). The CDR3 is 12 residues long. V was pared by 4 bases and J by 11 bases, with 8 bases of the junction left unmatched. The CDR3 is CASSPTGARAFF. In DNA form, the CDR3 reads TGTGCCAGCAGCCCTACAGGGGCGAGGGCTTTCTTT. The entire variable domain, with the rest obtained from reference TRBV5-4 and TRBJ1-1, is as follows: ETGVTQSPTHLIKTRGQQVTLRCSSQSGHNTVSWYQQALGQGPQFIFQYYREEENGRGNFPPRFSGLQFPNYSSELNVNALELDDSALYLCASSPTGARAFFGQGTRLTVV.

The chain combines TRBV2 with TRBJ2-1, with TRBD1 identical over 11 bases. The CDR3 totals 16 residues. The germline V gene encodes CDR1 SNHLY and CDR2 FYNNEI. V lost 5 bases, J lost 4 bases, and 7 bases stayed unmatched. For the CDR3, the DNA is TGTGCCAGCAGTCGACCCCGGGACAGGGGGTACAATGAGCAGTTCTTC. Translation: CASSRPRDRGYNEQFF.

The chain combines TRBV6-6 with TRBJ2-7; 9 bases agree with TRBD1. Trimming cost V 6 bases and J 3 bases; bases outside gene matches: 6. The CDR3 loop spans 14 amino acids. CDR1 MNHNY and CDR2 SVGAGI come from the germline V gene (reference sequence). CDR3 protein: CASRSPGQGYEQYF. DNA for the CDR3: TGTGCCAGCAGGTCTCCGGGACAGGGCTACGAGCAGTACTTC.

This rearrangement joins TRBV7-9 to TRBJ1-2; TRBD1 might be the D (6 bases). The CDR3 contains 13 residues. Deletions cut 5 bases from V and 4 bases from J, with 11 bases between. Germline CDR1 reads SEHNR; CDR2 reads FQNEAQ (reference sequence). The CDR3 sequence: CASSGGGAYGYTF. CDR3 sequence (DNA): TGTGCCAGCAGCGGAGGGGGGGCCTATGGCTACACCTTC.

The sample holds one count of this clone. This chain links TRBV13 with TRBJ1-2; no firm D call. This CDR3 comprises 15 residues. Germline V gene lookup returns CDR1 PRHDT and CDR2 FYEKMQ (reference sequence). Trimming stripped 5 bases from V and 2 bases from J, with 15 bases between. The CDR3 here is CASSRLPSVNYGYTF. CDR3 in DNA: TGTGCCAGCAGCCGCCTACCCAGCGTCAACTATGGCTACACCTTC.